The 25 T cell receptor beta chains presented below share a single source sample, sequenced in a study of shared clonotypes between healthy human individuals (dated by TCRdb to 2020 to 2021). Receptor amplification or capture employed the immunoSEQ multiplex PCR assay. The source is immuneACCESS, and TCRdb retained only in-frame sequences with V and J called. Part of the clones is not carried over; for the studies checked, unresolved V genes explain less than half of this, and the remainder is unexplained. This sample lists about 680,000 clones; more than 70% were detected once. The ten largest clones take up 1.5% to 2% of the sample. Material for sequencing was memory CD4+ T cells sorted from blood. Sample cell subset or site, as interpreted from the label and publication: CD45RA-negative fraction. All receptors derive from a woman under 40 in good health.

This chain joins TRBV5-1 and TRBJ2-5, with a possible D match to TRBD1 (5 bases). V dropped 4 bases and J dropped 2 bases, with 9 bases sitting between them. The germline V gene encodes CDR1 SGHRS and CDR2 YFSETQ. There are 13 residues in the CDR3. The CDR3 spells CASSQTEQETQYF. The CDR3 bases are TGCGCCAGCAGCCAGACAGAGCAAGAGACCCAGTACTTC.

The genes are TRBV5-1 and TRBJ2-1, with D perhaps matching TRBD2 (5 bases). The CDR3 totals 14 residues. Germline V gene lookup returns CDR1 SGHRS and CDR2 YFSETQ. Trimming pared 1 base from V and 4 bases from J, leaving 9 bases between. The CDR3 spells CASSLYRGYNEQFF. CDR3 bases: TGCGCCAGCAGCTTGTATCGCGGGTACAATGAGCAGTTCTTC.

Points on this clone: This sample also contains other DNA sequences that code for the same CDR3. The chain employs TRBV20-1 and TRBJ2-5; D not certain. Germline V lookup: CDR1 DFQATT, CDR2 SNEGSKA (reference sequence). The CDR3 has 11 amino acids. The CDR3 DNA follows: TGCGCCGGGCTAGTACAAGAGACCCAGTACTTC. It encodes CAGLVQETQYF.

The rearrangement links TRBV25-1 to TRBJ2-5, with D perhaps matching TRBD2 (7 bases). V was shortened by 6 bases and J by 9 bases, with 11 bases between the two germline ends. Per germline, CDR1 MGHDK and CDR2 SYGVNS. The CDR3 runs 11 residues. The CDR3, as DNA: TGTGCCAGCAGGGGAGGGGGGTCCCAGTACTTC. This sequence encodes CASRGGGSQYF. The full variable domain, completed using reference TRBV25-1 and TRBJ2-5, is EADIYQTPRYLVIGTGKKITLECSQTMGHDKMYWYQQDPGMELHLIHYSYGVNSTEKGDLSSESTVSRIRTEHFPLTLESARPSHTSQYLCASRGGGSQYFGPGTRLLVL.

The rearrangement links TRBV6-1 to TRBJ1-5; D call uncertain. Between the trimmed V and J ends, which lost 2 bases and 7 bases, there was a span of 3 bases. This CDR3 is built from 11 residues. Germline V gene sequence: CDR1 MNHNS, CDR2 SASEGT. CDR3 bases: TGTGCCAGCAGTGAACACCAGCCCCAGCATTTT. Translated, it gives CASSEHQPQHF.

This clone is a singleton in its sample. The V gene is TRBV7-9, the J gene TRBJ2-3; no firm D call. V lost 4 bases and J lost 0, with 5 bases in between. CDR3 length: 13 amino acids. Germline assignment: CDR1 SEHNR and CDR2 FQNEAQ (reference sequence). CDR3 sequence (DNA): TGTGCCAGCAGCTCCGGGAGCACAGATACGCAGTATTTT. This codes for CASSSGSTDTQYF.

This clone was counted many times. Other nucleotide sequences in the sample specify the same CDR3. The chain uses TRBV7-6 and TRBJ2-7; 8 bases are shared with TRBD2. The CDR3 sequence is 14 residues long. CDR1 SGHVS and CDR2 FNYEAQ come from the germline V gene. J lost 3 bases, V lost 1 base, and 2 bases had no gene match. For the CDR3, the DNA is TGTGCCAGCAGCTTAGGTAGCGGGGTCTACGAGCAGTACTTC. This translates into CASSLGSGVYEQYF. Full variable domain (missing parts from reference TRBV7-6 and TRBJ2-7): GAGVSQSPRYKVTKRGQDVALRCDPISGHVSLYWYRQALGQGPEFLTYFNYEAQQDKSGLPNDRFSAERPEGSISTLTIQRTEQRDSAMYRCASSLGSGVYEQYFGPGTRLTVT.

The chain joins TRBV19 to TRBJ2-7; no clear D. Germline V lookup: CDR1 LNHDA, CDR2 SQIVND (reference sequence). V was pared by 3 bases and J by 0 bases, with 6 bases between. This CDR3 region has 13 residues. In DNA, the CDR3 is TGTGCCAGTAGTATGTGGGGCTCCTACGAGCAGTACTTC. Protein: CASSMWGSYEQYF.

J is TRBJ1-1 and V is TRBV18, with a possible D match to TRBD1 (6 bases). Germline V gives CDR1 KGHSH, CDR2 LQKENI. V was shortened by 3 bases and J by 4 bases, with 18 bases between the two germline ends. This CDR3 has 16 amino acids. The CDR3 DNA reads as TGTGCCAGCTCACCGTCGAGGGGGATCTTAGCCACTGAAGCTTTCTTT. It specifies CASSPSRGILATEAFF.

Here the CDR3 reads CASRPQIQETQYF. The CDR3 nucleotides read TGCGCCAGCAGGCCACAGATCCAAGAGACCCAGTACTTC. The J gene is TRBJ2-5, the V gene TRBV5-1; D is ambiguous. The ends were cut back, 5 bases at V and 1 base at J, with 9 bases in the middle. Germline CDR1 SGHRS, CDR2 YFSETQ. The CDR3 has 13 residues.

A remark on this clone: This same CDR3 is encoded by further DNA sequences in the sample. V usage is TRBV5-8 and J usage is TRBJ1-2; TRBD1 matches at 8 bases. This CDR3 comprises 13 residues. The ends lost 3 bases at V and 4 bases at J; junction bases unmatched: 2. Germline V gene sequence: CDR1 SGHTS, CDR2 YDEGEE. CDR3 sequence reads: CASSSTGVYGYTF. For the CDR3, the DNA is TGTGCCAGCAGCTCGACAGGGGTCTATGGCTACACCTTC.

The chain couples TRBV10-2 to TRBJ1-2, with D uncertain. In germline, CDR1 is WSHSY, CDR2 SAAADI. The CDR3 totals 13 residues. V gave up 6 bases and J gave up 8 bases, with 16 bases separating them. In DNA, the CDR3 is TGCGCCAGCAGACAGATAAGATTAGGAGGCTACACCTTC. Its translation: CASRQIRLGGYTF.

The chain links TRBV5-1 to TRBJ2-5; 12 bases fit TRBD2. CDR1 is SGHRS and CDR2 is YFSETQ in the germline V gene. Trimming cost V 5 bases and J 4 bases; bases outside gene matches: 9. The CDR3 runs to 16 residues. The CDR3 is CASSPGLAGIGETQYF. CDR3 sequence (DNA): TGCGCCAGCAGTCCAGGACTAGCGGGAATCGGAGAGACCCAGTACTTC.

This clone came up a few times. Additional DNA sequences in this sample encode the identical CDR3. This chain connects TRBV5-1 to TRBJ2-3; D might be TRBD2 (5 bases). The CDR3 extends over 16 amino acids. Trimming left V 0 bases short and J 3 bases short, with 14 bases between. CDR1 and CDR2 (germline): SGHRS, YFSETQ. The CDR3 nucleotides are TGCGCCAGCAGCTTGGGGGGAGCTCCGGCAACAGATACGCAGTATTTT. This codes for CASSLGGAPATDTQYF.

This clone was seen only a few times. The identical CDR3 is also encoded by other nucleotide sequences in the sample. The J gene is TRBJ2-7, the V gene TRBV28; weak D call: TRBD2 (5 bases). CDR1 MDHEN and CDR2 SYDVKM come from the germline V gene. This CDR3 spans 11 amino acids. With 6 bases removed from V and 4 bases from J, the gap between germline ends came to 7 bases. The CDR3 nucleotides read TGTGCCAGCAGGAGGGATTACGAGCAGTACTTC. The encoded protein is CASRRDYEQYF.

The DNA of the CDR3 is TGTGCGCCATCCCGGCCTGTAGTCTATGGCTACACCTTC. Its translation: CAPSRPVVYGYTF. V and J are TRBV5-8 and TRBJ1-2, with no clear D. This CDR3 spans 13 amino acids. Germline V lookup: CDR1 SGHTS, CDR2 YDEGEE.

This clone was seen only once. The chain combines TRBV15 with TRBJ1-1, with unresolved D. The V and J ends lost 0 bases and 7 bases respectively, with 6 bases between them. The CDR3 has 12 residues. Germline assignment: CDR1 LNHNV and CDR2 YYDKDF (reference sequence). The CDR3 nucleotides read TGTGCCACCAGCAGAGAGGGAGGTGAAGCTTTCTTT. Translated, it gives CATSREGGEAFF.

This chain uses TRBV11-1 with TRBJ2-2; no clear D gene. Germline V CDR1 and CDR2: SGHAT, FQDESV (reference sequence). The CDR3 totals 12 residues. The V and J ends lost 1 base and 5 bases respectively, with 2 bases between them. CDR3 loop: CASSLGTGELFF. The CDR3 coding sequence is TGTGCCAGCAGCTTAGGAACCGGGGAGCTGTTTTTT.

This sequence joins TRBV5-1 and TRBJ2-3; TRBD1 agrees at 9 bases. After removal of 3 bases from V and 6 bases from J, the junction contained 11 bases not matched to a gene. The germline V gene encodes CDR1 SGHRS and CDR2 YFSETQ. The length of the CDR3 is 16 residues. The CDR3 nucleotides are TGCGCCAGCAGCTATTCCGCCGGGACAGGGACCGATACGCAGTATTTT. This gives the protein CASSYSAGTGTDTQYF.

The V and J genes are TRBV19 and TRBJ2-5, with TRBD2 matching 7 bases. CDR1 is LNHDA and CDR2 is SQIVND in the germline V gene (reference sequence). The CDR3 consists of 16 residues. J lost 2 bases, V lost 5 bases, and 11 bases had no gene match. CDR3 residues: CASSSRGAGNQETQYF. The CDR3 DNA is TGTGCCAGTAGTTCCCGGGGAGCGGGGAATCAAGAGACCCAGTACTTC. Variable domain in full (rest from reference TRBV19 and TRBJ2-5): DGGITQSPKYLFRKEGQNVTLSCEQNLNHDAMYWYRQDPGQGLRLIYYSQIVNDFQKGDIAEGYSVSREKKESFPLTVTSAQKNPTAFYLCASSSRGAGNQETQYFGPGTRLLVL.

This clone was recorded only once. The chain combines TRBV27 with TRBJ1-2, with TRBD1 matching over 8 bases. V trimming: 5 bases; J trimming: 0 bases; junction bases outside the gene matches: 8. The CDR3 contains 16 residues. Germline CDR1 is MNHEY and CDR2 is SMNVEV (reference sequence). The CDR3 here is CASSQAGQGSNYGYTF. The DNA for the CDR3 is TGTGCCAGCAGTCAAGCCGGACAGGGATCTAACTATGGCTACACCTTC.

The chain recombines TRBV29-1 with TRBJ2-7; TRBD1 might be the D (6 bases). Trimming took 0 bases from V and 1 from J, leaving 13 bases between them. The CDR3 has 15 amino acids. CDR1 SQVTM and CDR2 ANQGSEA come from the germline V gene. The DNA for the CDR3 is TGCAGCGTTGAAGAACCCACAGGGATTTCCTACGAGCAGTACTTC. This encodes CSVEEPTGISYEQYF.

J is TRBJ2-1 and V is TRBV29-1; 14 bases agree with TRBD2. V lost 7 bases and J lost 2; bases outside the gene matches: 19. Germline CDR1 is SQVTM and CDR2 is ANQGSEA. This CDR3 contains 20 residues. Written as DNA, the CDR3 is TGCAGCGCCTGGGACAGGCGATACCCGACTAGCGGGAGGGCCTACAATGAGCAGTTCTTC. It yields the protein CSAWDRRYPTSGRAYNEQFF.

The CDR3 DNA is TGTGCCAGCAGTTCAGTAGCGGGAAGGTTTGTCAATGAGCAGTTCTTC. This sequence encodes CASSSVAGRFVNEQFF. The rearrangement uses TRBV11-3 and TRBJ2-1; 8 bases align to TRBD2. Germline CDR1 and CDR2: SGHNT and YENEEA. V shed 6 bases and J 6 bases; nucleotides not matched to a gene: 13. The CDR3 loop spans 16 amino acids.

This clone was detected many times. The rearrangement joins TRBV29-1 to TRBJ1-1; D possibly corresponds to TRBD1 (6 bases). The germline V gene encodes CDR1 SQVTM and CDR2 ANQGSEA. Trimming left V 6 bases short and J 1 base short, with 15 bases between. The CDR3 totals 14 residues. The CDR3 region is CSVDLQGRNTEAFF. The DNA for the CDR3 is TGCAGCGTCGACTTACAGGGAAGGAACACTGAAGCTTTCTTT.